This paragraph reports one T cell receptor beta chain. No antigen is known for it. The read ends 3 residues before the CDR3 terminus; that terminus is restored from the germline J gene. For at least one year, all CVID subjects received replacement immunoglobulin. The CDR3 is 13 amino acids. Per the germline V gene, CDR1 is KGHSH and CDR2 is LQKENI. Clones were sequenced by immunoSEQ multiplex PCR, and TCRdb holds only the in-frame ones, with some missing. Altogether under 20,000 clones were found in the sample, and no singletons occur. The entry originates in a study of T cell clonality in common variable immunodeficiency. Findings of the study overall: What drives increased CVID clonality needs T cell subpopulation sequencing. Fewer deletions and N-nucleotide insertions were reportedly seen in common variable immunodeficiency TCR beta sequences. Links between repertoire features and CVID complications were heterogeneity-limited.

The source material was peripheral blood mononuclear cells. The clonotype was recovered from a human donor with common variable immunodeficiency. This chain uses TRBV18 with TRBJ1-1; D is unclear. This chain's CDR3 is CASSPLKLPPAFF. CDR3 DNA (partial): TGTGCCAGCTCACCCCTCAAACTACCCCCA.